This T cell receptor beta chain emerged from a study of blood T cells in healthy people across ages (dated by TCRdb to between 2014 and 2016). For the study in its entirety: Template switching captured roughly one uniquely barcoded TCR beta cDNA molecule per two T cells in model experiments. Using deep sequencing normalized with unique cDNA molecular identifiers, the study measured how TCR beta repertoire diversity changes with age. Donors were grouped into four age groups: young (average 16 years), middle-aged (about 40), aged (62) and long-lived (approximately 82). To avoid experimental bias, donors of different ages were randomly spread across the sequencing lanes. The study analyzed two additional independent replicas of 1 million unique cDNA reads from the same blood draw for two donors, one aged 18 to 30 and one aged 80 or older. Points the paper makes about the study in general: Observed TCR beta diversity per million T cells fell roughly linearly with age, and a significant reduction was already apparent by age roughly 40. A strong correlation was found between observed TCR beta diversity and the percentage of naive T cells measured by flow cytometry. The CMV infection status of donors was not known, potentially confounding age-related changes in expanded clonotypes. Compared with the aged group, the long-lived group had more naive CD4+ T cells, fewer expanded clones and increased TCR diversity, a pattern suggesting age selection. Total diversity estimates from one million sequenced T cells were considered lower bounds and underestimates. Because profiling used bulk unsorted PBMCs, naive and antigen-experienced compartments could not be compared conclusively.

Including the terminal cysteine and phenylalanine, the CDR3 comprises 16 residues. Just CDR3 DNA is preserved here, 48 bases in frame from base 1. The germline ends are 7 bases apart after V is trimmed by 0 bases and J by 1 base. Via the germline V gene, CDR1 is MNHEY and CDR2 SVGEGT. The library was generated by 5' RACE. The data were produced on an Illumina HiSeq 2500. A second about 7 to 12 cycle PCR used a sample-barcoded 5' primer and a J-beta primer mix. Each TCR beta cDNA molecule received a unique molecular identifier from a template-switch 5' adaptor carrying 12 random nucleotides. Each sample yielded at least 2.5 million CDR3-containing paired-end reads. All of the RNA was converted into first-strand cDNA using the Mint cDNA synthesis kit, with a TRBC-specific oligonucleotide serving as the primer. All cDNA was treated with uracil-DNA glycosylase and then went through a first 18-cycle PCR with the universal primers M1SS and BC2_uni_R. The original methods were these. For normalization, 1 million high-quality reads were randomly selected from each sample, with every read carrying a distinct molecular identifier. Instead of being binned into consensus sequences, reads with shared molecular identifiers were discarded. CDR3 identification, clonotype clustering and error correction used MiTCR with a Q25 quality threshold and the strictest error-elimination algorithm. A nonparametric unseen species model with Euler transformation was used to estimate a lower bound on total TCR beta diversity. TCRdb reprocessed the public reads (quality trimming at Q25 with fastp, clone calling with MiXCR) and kept in-frame beta chains. Identical CDR3 proteins give one entry, which carries the most common genes and DNA. The V and J calls were determined by TCRdb, not by the authors. Present in this sample are 500,000 to 700,000 distinct CDR3 sequences, approximately 30% of which were seen just once. About 15% of the sample is held by the ten biggest clonotypes.

Donors were around 37 systemically healthy Caucasian individuals from Russia aged roughly 6 to 90 years. Each donor gave ten milliliters of peripheral blood, collected into EDTA-treated Vacutainer tubes. Ficoll-Paque density-gradient centrifugation was used to isolate PBMCs, with at least 7 million obtained per sample. Trizol reagent was used to extract total RNA from PBMCs, with at least 5.5 micrograms per sample. Naive CD45RAhigh/CD27high T cell percentages were measured by flow cytometry on a PBMC aliquot from every donor. With respect to this clonotype: Its specific antigen is unknown. Base qualities are not provided; no much larger clone lies one nucleotide away.

The receptor comes from a woman of 80 years or more in good health. The chain links TRBV6-2 or TRBV6-3 with TRBJ2-6, with the D gene not clear enough to name. Sequencing was done on a sample of blood. The DNA sequence is as follows: TGTGCCAGCAGTTACTCTGGTTTATCTGGGGCCAACGTCCTGACTTTC. Translated, it reads CASSYSGLSGANVLTF.